This T cell receptor beta chain was recovered during a study of blood T cell repertoires in COVID-19. Study-wide context: In each case, the material was cDNA or gDNA derived from T cells, B-cell-depleted T cells, or PBMCs.

V dropped 4 bases and J dropped 4 bases, with 5 bases sitting between them. Germline V gene lookup returns CDR1 MNHEY and CDR2 SVGEGT. CDR3 length equals 11 residues. In its sample, this clone was seen once. The protocol was immunoSEQ multiplex PCR, while the TCRdb copy is restricted to in-frame clones and leaves out a portion. The sample lists about 160,000 clones, over 70% occurring once. The rearrangement links TRBV6-2 or TRBV6-3 to TRBJ2-7, with D hard to call. Sequencing input: PBMCs or T cells enriched from blood (not recorded which). This TCR was sampled from a woman in her fifties or sixties who had recovered from COVID-19. The CDR3 DNA sequence: TGTGCCAGCAGTTCCTTGTACGAGCAGTACTTC. Translated, it gives CASSSLYEQYF.